Listed below are T cell receptor beta chains from one sample, sequenced in a study of T cell responses to AZD1222 COVID-19 vaccine. Profiled with immunoSEQ multiplex PCR; TCRdb holds only in-frame clones, not every one. The data hold tens of thousands of clones, with about 92% observed a single time. Sequences were derived from peripheral blood, sampled on day 0 of AZD1222 vaccination. The receptor set was obtained from an adult in good health. The CDR3 runs from the conserved cysteine through the conserved F or W.

V gene,J gene,CDR3 protein
TRBV9,TRBJ2-1,CASSVGQLGFLAGQIPSSYNEQFF
TRBV5-1,TRBJ1-3,CASSLDVSSGNTIYF
TRBV20-1,TRBJ2-3,CSASTSGGTDTQYF
TRBV9,TRBJ2-1,CASSTPLAGEQFF
TRBV28,TRBJ1-1,CASSGTGTTVAEAFF
TRBV30,TRBJ1-1,CAWIKQGGNTEAFF
TRBV7-9,TRBJ1-1,CASSDHYTVSEAFF
TRBV7-9,TRBJ2-5,CASSPPDRVPETQYF
TRBV19,TRBJ1-3,CASSADRVSGNTIYF
TRBV5-1,TRBJ1-1,CASSAMDRGEAFF
TRBV6-5,TRBJ2-2,CASSRGYTGELFF
TRBV6-2/TRBV6-3,TRBJ1-1,CASSRQSGRAFF
TRBV7-8,TRBJ1-6,CASSLVLGTGGSRVSPLHF
TRBV10-3,TRBJ1-3,CAIIGAADTIYF
TRBV6-4,TRBJ2-2,CASRPGGRNTGELFF
TRBV7-9,TRBJ2-6,CASSFPTAYSGANVLTF
TRBV5-4,TRBJ2-1,CASSLAQGAPYTEQFF
TRBV5-1,TRBJ1-6,CASSSLQGSYNSPLHF
TRBV18,TRBJ2-7,CASSPTRVDSYEQYF
TRBV5-5,TRBJ1-6,CASSLVGTGNSPLHF
TRBV19,TRBJ1-6,CASGDRDSPLHF
TRBV5-1,TRBJ2-3,CASSRVAGAGGTDTQYF
TRBV4-3,TRBJ2-1,CASSVLAGGGDEQFF
TRBV7-9,TRBJ1-3,CASSLVGNTIYF
TRBV6-5,TRBJ1-5,CASRPDRAQPQHF
TRBV12-3/TRBV12-4,TRBJ2-1,CASSPGLINEQFF
TRBV27,TRBJ2-3,CASSLSRGTDTQYF